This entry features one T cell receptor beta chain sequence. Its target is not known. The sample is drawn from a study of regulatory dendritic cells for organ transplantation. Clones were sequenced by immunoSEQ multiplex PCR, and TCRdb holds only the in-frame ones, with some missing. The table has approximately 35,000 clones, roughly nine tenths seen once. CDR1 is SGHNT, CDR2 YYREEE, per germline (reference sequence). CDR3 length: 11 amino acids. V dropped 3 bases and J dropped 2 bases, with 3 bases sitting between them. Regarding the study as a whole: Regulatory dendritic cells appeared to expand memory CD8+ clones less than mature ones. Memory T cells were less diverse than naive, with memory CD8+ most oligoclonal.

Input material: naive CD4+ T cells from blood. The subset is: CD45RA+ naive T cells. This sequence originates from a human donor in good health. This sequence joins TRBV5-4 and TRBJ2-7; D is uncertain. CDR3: CASSSPYEQYF. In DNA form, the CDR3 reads TGTGCCAGCAGCTCCCCCTACGAGCAGTACTTC.